The next 10 T cell receptor beta chains were all read from a single sample in a study of breast tumors, draining lymph nodes, adjacent tissues. TCRdb re-called the multiplex PCR reads through MiXCR, storing one row per CDR3 protein. The table has 250,000 or so distinct CDR3 sequences, about 33% seen once; the top ten hold about 1.2%. Axillary draining lymph nodes of breast cancer patients supplied the node samples. Input material: axillary lymph node tissue. The receptors come from a female donor with breast cancer. Some clones in this sample may be carry-over from other donors' samples.

In its sample, this clonotype was seen many times. The chain employs TRBV7-2 and TRBJ1-3; D unresolved. The CDR3 is 16 amino acids. Trimming removed 0 bases at V and 2 bases at J, with 11 bases between. Per germline, CDR1 SGHTA and CDR2 FQGNSA. CDR3: CASSLAVAGAGNTIYF. CDR3 in DNA: TGTGCCAGCAGCTTAGCTGTGGCAGGTGCTGGAAACACCATATATTTT.

As to this clonotype: Since the CDR3 does not end with the conserved phenylalanine or tryptophan, this likely comes from a read error. The V call is TRBV9, the J call TRBJ2-1; D is perhaps TRBD2 (6 bases). This CDR3 has 13 residues. V lost 2 bases and J 10 bases, leaving 13 bases between the germline ends. The germline gives CDR1 SGDLS, CDR2 YYNGEE. CDR3 nucleotides: TGTGCCAGCAGCGTTAGCTTAGCGGTAGAGCAGTTCTCC. It translates to CASSVSLAVEQFS.

The rearrangement joins TRBV2 to TRBJ2-5; D is unresolved. CDR3 length: 14 amino acids. Germline loops: CDR1 SNHLY, CDR2 FYNNEI. Trimming cost V 10 bases and J 7 bases, with 22 bases left between them. The CDR3 DNA is TGTGCCACGAGGAGATACTACCCAGACGCGACCCAGTACTTC. This sequence encodes CATRRYYPDATQYF.

This clonotype appeared many times. The chain recombines TRBV28 with TRBJ1-6; D not resolved. With 2 bases removed from V and 8 bases from J, the gap between germline ends came to 10 bases. The CDR3 length is 14 residues. The germline V gene has CDR1 MDHEN and CDR2 SYDVKM. CDR3 amino acids: CASSLSNRDSPLHF. CDR3 DNA sequence: TGTGCCAGCAGTTTAAGCAACAGAGATTCACCCCTCCACTTT.

This clonotype was picked up many times. This rearrangement joins TRBV4-2 to TRBJ2-6; D unclear. The CDR3 consists of 15 residues. Germline V gene lookup returns CDR1 LGHNA and CDR2 YNFKEQ. V was pared by 1 base and J by 1 base, with 5 bases between. The CDR3 region has the DNA TGTGCCAGCAGCCAAGCCGGGTCTGGGGCCAACGTCCTGACTTTC. Residues: CASSQAGSGANVLTF.

This clonotype showed up just a few times. One base away lies a much larger clone, so this may be a sequencing read error. The rearrangement joins TRBV20-1 to TRBJ1-2, with D possibly being TRBD1 (5 bases). The CDR3 consists of 12 residues. CDR1 and CDR2 (germline): DFQATT, SNEGSKA (reference sequence). Trimming removed 4 bases at V and 6 bases at J, with 12 bases between. CDR3 nucleotide sequence: TGCAGTGCTAATACTCGGGGGGATGGCTACACCTTC. It translates to CSANTRGDGYTF.

To note about this clonotype: A read error is possible here, since a much larger clone lies one base away. V and J are TRBV4-3 and TRBJ2-1; TRBD1 is a possible D gene (6 bases). V lost 1 base and J lost 0, with 10 bases in between. The CDR3 covers 16 residues. Germline V gene lookup returns CDR1 LGHNA and CDR2 YSLEER. Here the CDR3 DNA reads TGCGCCAGCAGCCAAGCTCGCAGGGGCTCCTACAATGAGCAGTTCTTC. It yields the protein CASSQARRGSYNEQFF.

This clonotype has ten or more counts. The CDR3 spells CSSLTGATNEKLFF. CDR3 sequence (DNA): TGCAGCTCATTGACAGGCGCAACTAATGAAAAACTGTTTTTT. The chain couples TRBV20-1 to TRBJ1-4; tentative D call: TRBD1 (6 bases). Germline V gene data show CDR1 as DFQATT and CDR2 as SNEGSKA (reference sequence). This CDR3 is 14 amino acids long.

The V gene is TRBV3-1, the J gene TRBJ2-7; D unclear. This CDR3 has 13 residues. The V end lost 4 bases, the J end lost 5 bases, and 12 bases lay between the germline ends. CDR1 LGHDT and CDR2 YNNKEL come from the germline V gene (reference sequence). The CDR3 reads CASSLTPPDEQYF. CDR3 coding DNA: TGTGCCAGCAGCCTAACCCCTCCTGACGAGCAGTACTTC.

This clonotype has ten or more counts. The rearrangement links TRBV29-1 to TRBJ2-1; TRBD2 aligns across 7 bases. The J segment lost 0 bases and the V segment lost 3 bases, leaving 8 bases of the junction unmatched. This CDR3 region has 16 residues. Germline V gives CDR1 SQVTM, CDR2 ANQGSEA. The CDR3 here is CSVDRSSGSSYNEQFF. For the CDR3, the DNA is TGCAGCGTTGATCGATCTAGCGGCAGCTCCTACAATGAGCAGTTCTTC.